These 27 T cell receptor beta chains were sequenced from one sample in a study of cytomegalovirus exposure and HLA in healthy donors. 60 Vbeta and 13 Jbeta primers were used in PCR. Sequencing was performed with immunoSEQ multiplex PCR; in TCRdb, only in-frame clones are kept and a portion is missing. This table has approximately 130,000 clones, around four fifths appearing once. The sample consisted of PBMCs. These receptors originate from a woman between 45 and 60 years old in good health and CMV-seropositive.

The chain joins TRBV7-8 to TRBJ2-7; TRBD1 aligns across 7 bases. Per germline, CDR1 SGHVS and CDR2 FQNEAQ. This CDR3 is 14 amino acids long. V was clipped by 10 bases and J by 5 bases; unmatched bases: 14. This CDR3 is CATTPMTGSHEQYF. DNA of the CDR3: TGTGCCACCACACCAATGACAGGGTCCCACGAGCAGTACTTC.

The chain employs TRBV6-1 and TRBJ2-7; 12 bases map to TRBD2. There are 13 residues in the CDR3. Germline V lookup: CDR1 MNHNS, CDR2 SASEGT. The junction had 3 bases not matched to a gene; V was cut back by 10 bases and J by 2 bases. CDR3 in DNA: TGTGCCACCCGGACTAGCGGGACCTACGAGCAGTACTTC. As protein: CATRTSGTYEQYF.

This chain links TRBV7-2 with TRBJ1-6; D is unclear. Germline lookup yields CDR1 SGHTA and CDR2 FQGNSA. This CDR3 comprises 14 residues. Trimming pared 5 bases from V and 8 bases from J, leaving 13 bases between. DNA of the CDR3: TGTGCCAGCAGCCTGACGTACCAGGATTCACCCCTCCACTTT. Translation: CASSLTYQDSPLHF.

The V gene is TRBV28, the J gene TRBJ2-7, with 10 bases that match TRBD1. The V segment lost 9 bases and the J segment 3 bases; nucleotides outside the gene matches: 5. Germline V gene sequence: CDR1 MDHEN, CDR2 SYDVKM. The CDR3 consists of 13 residues. CDR3 nucleotide sequence: TGTGCCAGTCGGGACAGGGGCTTCTACGAGCAGTACTTC. Translating gives CASRDRGFYEQYF.

This chain connects TRBV15 to TRBJ2-4; perhaps TRBD2 as D (6 bases). The CDR3 loop spans 14 amino acids. V dropped 4 bases and J dropped 9 bases, with 16 bases sitting between them. Germline values: CDR1 LNHNV, CDR2 YYDKDF (reference sequence). The CDR3 nucleotides read TGTGCCACCAGCAACGTACGGGGGTACGGCATTCAGTACTTC. Protein product: CATSNVRGYGIQYF. The variable domain in full, completed from reference TRBV15 and TRBJ2-4, reads DAMVIQNPRYQVTQFGKPVTLSCSQTLNHNVMYWYQQKSSQAPKLLFHYYDKDFNNEADTPDNFQSRRPNTSFCFLDIRSPGLGDTAMYLCATSNVRGYGIQYFGAGTRLSVL.

V is TRBV7-8 and J is TRBJ1-6; a possible D gene is TRBD1 (6 bases). This CDR3 has 15 residues. CDR1 is SGHVS and CDR2 is FQNEAQ in the germline V gene. V dropped 1 base and J dropped 12 bases, with 16 bases sitting between them. The CDR3 protein is CASSLGGLSARPLHF. CDR3 DNA: TGTGCCAGCAGCTTAGGGGGGCTAAGTGCTAGACCCCTCCACTTT.

The chain has TRBV6-6 and TRBJ1-5; D unclear. The CDR3 consists of 14 residues. The V end was cut by 6 bases, the J end by 7 bases, with 16 bases between. The germline CDR1 and CDR2 sequences are MNHNY and SVGAGI (reference sequence). The CDR3 DNA reads as TGTGCCAGCAGCTCGCGGGGTCCGATGCAGCCCCAGCATTTT. Its translation is CASSSRGPMQPQHF.

J is TRBJ2-2 and V is TRBV30; D not resolved. Germline-derived CDR1 and CDR2 are GTSNPN and SVGIG (reference sequence). There are 16 residues in the CDR3. The V end was cut by 1 base, the J end by 6 bases, with 18 bases between. CDR3 protein: CAWSATLGFSPGELFF. Written as DNA, the CDR3 is TGTGCCTGGAGTGCCACTCTGGGCTTTTCACCCGGGGAGCTGTTTTTT. Combining the CDR3 with reference TRBV30 and TRBJ2-2 gives the whole variable domain SQTIHQWPATLVQPVGSPLSLECTVEGTSNPNLYWYRQAAGRGLQLLFYSVGIGQISSEVPQNLSASRPQDRQFILSSKKLLLSDSGFYLCAWSATLGFSPGELFFGEGSRLTVL.

The rearrangement uses TRBV7-3 and TRBJ2-3; 7 positions match TRBD2. This CDR3 spans 18 amino acids. Per germline, CDR1 SGHTA and CDR2 FQGTGA. J lost 4 bases, V lost 2 bases, and 15 bases had no gene match. The CDR3 loop is CASSLGVGAAGRPDTQYF. For the CDR3, the DNA is TGTGCCAGCAGCTTAGGGGTAGGGGCAGCGGGACGGCCAGATACGCAGTATTTT.

The chain is built from TRBV27 and TRBJ1-2, with TRBD1 identical over 8 bases. Trimming cost V 6 bases and J 6 bases; bases outside gene matches: 12. From germline, CDR1 is MNHEY and CDR2 SMNVEV (reference sequence). The CDR3 has 15 amino acids. The CDR3 nucleotides read TGTGCCAGCAGCCGCTACGGCCAGGGGGCGGATGGCTACACCTTC. Its protein is CASSRYGQGADGYTF.

The chain has TRBV9 and TRBJ1-6; possibly TRBD1 for D (5 bases). The CDR3 has 15 amino acids. From germline, CDR1 is SGDLS and CDR2 YYNGEE. Trimming stripped 0 bases from V and 8 bases from J, with 12 bases between. The DNA for the CDR3 is TGTGCCAGCAGCGTAGCGGGGGGTAGGGATTCACCCCTCCACTTT. Its protein product is CASSVAGGRDSPLHF.

This chain uses TRBV7-9 with TRBJ2-3; tentative D call: TRBD2 (5 bases). Germline loops: CDR1 SEHNR, CDR2 FQNEAQ (reference sequence). The CDR3 length is 14 residues. Trimming took 0 bases from V and 4 from J, leaving 8 bases between them. CDR3 sequence reads: CASSLARGSDTQYF. Here the CDR3 DNA reads TGTGCCAGCAGCTTAGCAAGAGGGTCAGATACGCAGTATTTT.

The chain couples TRBV19 to TRBJ2-3; maybe TRBD2 (5 bases). CDR1 is LNHDA and CDR2 is SQIVND in the germline V gene (reference sequence). The ends were cut back, 11 bases at V and 2 bases at J, with 14 bases in the middle. This CDR3 is built from 13 residues. The CDR3 nucleotides are TGTGCCGTGGGTGAGAGGGTCACAGATACGCAGTATTTT. Residues: CAVGERVTDTQYF.

The chain links TRBV7-6 to TRBJ1-3; D call uncertain. Germline-derived CDR1 and CDR2 are SGHVS and FNYEAQ. The CDR3 contains 13 residues. Trimming left V 4 bases short and J 5 bases short, with 9 bases between. This chain's CDR3 is CASSSRSRNTIYF. CDR3 DNA: TGTGCCAGCAGCTCTAGAAGTAGAAACACCATATATTTT.

The chain has TRBV7-9 and TRBJ1-2; D possibly corresponds to TRBD1 (6 bases). The CDR3 consists of 18 residues. In germline, CDR1 is SEHNR, CDR2 FQNEAQ (reference sequence). Trimming took off 3 bases at V and 3 bases at J, with 23 bases between the two ends. This CDR3 reads CASSLRSVGQRIDYGYTF. The DNA for the CDR3 is TGTGCCAGCAGCTTGAGATCGGTCGGACAGAGGATTGACTATGGCTACACCTTC.

The chain links TRBV29-1 to TRBJ2-1; TRBD1 matches at 9 bases. Trimming at V came to 4 bases and at J to 7 bases, leaving 5 bases not matched to a gene. CDR3 length equals 13 residues. Germline V gene sequence: CDR1 SQVTM, CDR2 ANQGSEA. The CDR3 DNA is TGCAGCGTTGTCACAGGGGGCTTAAATGAGCAGTTCTTC. Its translation: CSVVTGGLNEQFF.

The sample holds one count of this clone. This chain connects TRBV11-1 to TRBJ1-4; no reliable D call. Germline V lookup: CDR1 SGHAT, CDR2 FQDESV (reference sequence). Between the trimmed V and J ends, which lost 5 bases and 3 bases, there was a span of 7 bases. The CDR3 extends over 13 amino acids. CDR3 sequence (DNA): TGTGCCAGCAGCCCGCCAGCTAATGAAAAACTGTTTTTT. It encodes CASSPPANEKLFF.

The V call is TRBV30, the J call TRBJ2-6; D ambiguous. Trimming cost V 2 bases and J 0 bases, with 17 bases left between them. The CDR3 totals 18 residues. Germline-derived CDR1 and CDR2 are GTSNPN and SVGIG (reference sequence). The CDR3 protein is CAWSRSRSPSSGANVLTF. CDR3 DNA: TGTGCCTGGAGTCGGTCGAGGTCACCGAGCTCTGGGGCCAACGTCCTGACTTTC.

The chain employs TRBV9 and TRBJ2-5; the match to TRBD1 covers 8 bases. CDR3 length: 13 residues. Germline CDR1 is SGDLS and CDR2 is YYNGEE. The V and J ends lost 6 bases and 5 bases, in that order; junction bases with no gene match: 6. The CDR3 reads CASTSGDRETQYF. CDR3 coding DNA: TGTGCCAGCACCTCTGGGGACAGGGAGACCCAGTACTTC.

This clone was detected a few times. The gene calls are TRBV6-5 and TRBJ2-5; perhaps TRBD1 as D (6 bases). CDR3 length: 12 residues. Trimming cost V 4 bases and J 11 bases, with 14 bases left between them. CDR1 is MNHEY, CDR2 SVGAGI, per germline. The CDR3: CASSSTGSAQYF. The DNA for the CDR3 is TGTGCCAGCAGTTCTACAGGGTCGGCGCAGTACTTC.

This clone was counted once. This rearrangement joins TRBV9 to TRBJ2-7; 8 bases agree with TRBD1. CDR1 is SGDLS, CDR2 YYNGEE, per germline. This CDR3 is built from 14 residues. With 4 bases clipped from V and 6 bases from J, the junction kept 9 bases outside the gene matches. CDR3 residues: CASSTGTGLGEQYF. DNA for the CDR3: TGTGCCAGCAGCACGGGGACAGGTCTCGGCGAGCAGTACTTC.

V gene TRBV4-1 combines with J gene TRBJ2-5; 11 positions match TRBD2. Germline-derived CDR1 and CDR2 are MGHRA and YSYEKL. The CDR3 consists of 15 residues. V shed 3 bases, J shed 6 bases, and the junction held 6 bases outside the gene matches. This chain's CDR3 is CASSQDRLAGKTQYF. The CDR3 DNA reads as TGCGCCAGCAGCCAGGATAGACTAGCGGGGAAGACCCAGTACTTC.

This chain connects TRBV19 to TRBJ2-6; a weak D match, TRBD1 (8 bases). Trimming took 5 bases from V and 8 from J, leaving 13 bases between them. The CDR3 runs to 14 residues. The V gene's germline CDR1 is LNHDA and CDR2 SQIVND (reference sequence). The CDR3 protein is CASSEQGGTNVLTF. In DNA form, the CDR3 reads TGTGCCAGTAGTGAACAGGGGGGGACCAACGTCCTGACTTTC.

This chain uses TRBV9 with TRBJ2-3; maybe TRBD1 (5 bases). Germline assignment: CDR1 SGDLS and CDR2 YYNGEE. V was shortened by 3 bases and J by 4 bases, with 18 bases between the two germline ends. The CDR3 has 16 residues. The CDR3 DNA reads as TGTGCCAGCAGCGCGACCATAGGGGCAGCCGCAGATACGCAGTATTTT. Encoded protein: CASSATIGAAADTQYF.

This clone appeared once. The V call is TRBV6-5, the J call TRBJ1-2; 9 bases match TRBD1. Germline V gene lookup returns CDR1 MNHEY and CDR2 SVGAGI. With 5 bases clipped from V and 10 bases from J, the junction kept 11 bases outside the gene matches. CDR3 length equals 14 residues. The chain's CDR3 is CASSQGGTGPHYTF. In DNA, the CDR3 is TGTGCCAGCAGTCAAGGGGGGACAGGGCCACACTACACCTTC.

V and J are TRBV7-9 and TRBJ2-1, with D perhaps matching TRBD1 (5 bases). V gave up 5 bases and J gave up 4 bases, with 21 bases separating them. CDR3 length equals 17 residues. Germline CDR1 SEHNR, CDR2 FQNEAQ (reference sequence). The CDR3 loop reads CASSQKVPGPKYNEQFF. DNA of the CDR3: TGTGCCAGCAGCCAGAAGGTCCCAGGGCCTAAATACAATGAGCAGTTCTTC.

V and J are TRBV9 and TRBJ2-3; unclear D gene. Deletions cut 0 bases from V and 1 base from J, with 6 bases between. Germline CDR1 and CDR2: SGDLS and YYNGEE. The CDR3 contains 14 residues. The CDR3: CASSVASGTDTQYF. CDR3 DNA: TGTGCCAGCAGCGTAGCGAGCGGCACAGATACGCAGTATTTT. The variable domain in full, completed from reference TRBV9 and TRBJ2-3, reads DSGVTQTPKHLITATGQRVTLRCSPRSGDLSVYWYQQSLDQGLQFLIQYYNGEERAKGNILERFSAQQFPDLHSELNLSSLELGDSALYFCASSVASGTDTQYFGPGTRLTVL.